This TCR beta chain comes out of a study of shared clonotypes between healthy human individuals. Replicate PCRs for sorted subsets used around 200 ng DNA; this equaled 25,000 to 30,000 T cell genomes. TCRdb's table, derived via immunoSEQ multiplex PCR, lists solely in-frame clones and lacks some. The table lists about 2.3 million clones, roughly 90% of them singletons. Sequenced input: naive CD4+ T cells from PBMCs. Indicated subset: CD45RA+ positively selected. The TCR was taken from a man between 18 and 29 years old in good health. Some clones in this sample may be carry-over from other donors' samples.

The CDR3 DNA reads as TGCGCCAGCAGCACAGGGGGCGCGGGTCAGCCCCAGCATTTT. Protein: CASSTGGAGQPQHF. The J gene is TRBJ1-5, the V gene TRBV5-1; 9 bases agree with TRBD1. V shed 4 bases and J 6 bases; nucleotides not matched to a gene: 5. This CDR3 is 14 amino acids long. Germline CDR1 is SGHRS and CDR2 is YFSETQ.